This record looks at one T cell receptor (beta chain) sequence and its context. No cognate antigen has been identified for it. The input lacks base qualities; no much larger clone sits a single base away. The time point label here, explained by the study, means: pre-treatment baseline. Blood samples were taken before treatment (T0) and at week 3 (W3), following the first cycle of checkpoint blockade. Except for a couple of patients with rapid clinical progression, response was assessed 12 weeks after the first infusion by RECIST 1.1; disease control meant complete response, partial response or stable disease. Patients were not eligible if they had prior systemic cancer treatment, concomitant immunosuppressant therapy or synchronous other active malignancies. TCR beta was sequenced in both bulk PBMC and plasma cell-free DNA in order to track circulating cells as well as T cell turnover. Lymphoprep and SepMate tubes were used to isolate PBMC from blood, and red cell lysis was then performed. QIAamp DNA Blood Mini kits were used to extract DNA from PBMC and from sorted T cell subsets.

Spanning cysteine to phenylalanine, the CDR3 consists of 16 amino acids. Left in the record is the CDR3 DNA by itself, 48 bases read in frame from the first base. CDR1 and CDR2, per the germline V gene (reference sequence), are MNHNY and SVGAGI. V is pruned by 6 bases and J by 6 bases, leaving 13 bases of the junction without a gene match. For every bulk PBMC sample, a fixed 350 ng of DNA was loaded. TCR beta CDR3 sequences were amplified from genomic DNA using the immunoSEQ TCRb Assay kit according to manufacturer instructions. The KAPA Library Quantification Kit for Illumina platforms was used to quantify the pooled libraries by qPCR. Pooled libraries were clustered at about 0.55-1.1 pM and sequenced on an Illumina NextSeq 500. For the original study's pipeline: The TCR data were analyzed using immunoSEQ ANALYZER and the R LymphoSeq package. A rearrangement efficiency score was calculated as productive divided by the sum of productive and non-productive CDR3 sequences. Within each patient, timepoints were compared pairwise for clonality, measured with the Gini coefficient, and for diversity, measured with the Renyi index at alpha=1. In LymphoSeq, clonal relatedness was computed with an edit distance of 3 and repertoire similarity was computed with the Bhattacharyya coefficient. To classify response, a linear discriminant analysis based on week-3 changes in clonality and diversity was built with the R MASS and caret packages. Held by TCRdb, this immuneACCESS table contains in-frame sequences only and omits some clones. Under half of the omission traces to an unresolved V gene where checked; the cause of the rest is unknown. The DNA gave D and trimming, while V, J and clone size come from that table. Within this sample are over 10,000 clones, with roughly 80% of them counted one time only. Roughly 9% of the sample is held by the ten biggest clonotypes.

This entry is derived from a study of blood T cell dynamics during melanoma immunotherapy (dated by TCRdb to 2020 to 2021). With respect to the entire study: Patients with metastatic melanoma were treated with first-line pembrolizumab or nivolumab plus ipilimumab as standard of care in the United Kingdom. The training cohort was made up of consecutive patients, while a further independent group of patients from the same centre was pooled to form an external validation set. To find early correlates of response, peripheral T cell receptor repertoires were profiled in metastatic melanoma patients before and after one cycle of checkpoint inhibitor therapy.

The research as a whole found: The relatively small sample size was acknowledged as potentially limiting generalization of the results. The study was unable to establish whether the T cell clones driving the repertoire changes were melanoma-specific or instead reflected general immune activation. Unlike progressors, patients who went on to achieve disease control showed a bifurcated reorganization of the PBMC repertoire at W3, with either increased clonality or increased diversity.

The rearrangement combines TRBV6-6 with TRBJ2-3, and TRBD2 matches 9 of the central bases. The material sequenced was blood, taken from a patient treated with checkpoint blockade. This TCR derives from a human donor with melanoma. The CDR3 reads CASSLSTAGGWDTQYF. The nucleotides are TGTGCCAGCAGCTTATCGACGGCGGGAGGGTGGGATACGCAGTATTTT.